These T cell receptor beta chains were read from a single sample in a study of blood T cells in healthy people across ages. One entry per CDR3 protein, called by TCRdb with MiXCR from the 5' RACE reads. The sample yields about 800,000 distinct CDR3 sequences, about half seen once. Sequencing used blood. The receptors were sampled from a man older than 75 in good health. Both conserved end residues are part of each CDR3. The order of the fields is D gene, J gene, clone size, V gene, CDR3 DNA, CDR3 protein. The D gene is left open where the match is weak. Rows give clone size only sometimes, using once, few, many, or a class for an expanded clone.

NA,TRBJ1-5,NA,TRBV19,TGTGCCAGTACTCAGGGGAATCAGCCCCAGCATTTT,CASTQGNQPQHF
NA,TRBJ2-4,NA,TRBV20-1,TGCAGTGCTAGAGAACCAGGGGTAGTGGGCAAAAACATTCAGTACTTC,CSAREPGVVGKNIQYF
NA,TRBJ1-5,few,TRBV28,TGTGCCAGCACCATACAGGGAGGGGGACAGCCCCAGCATTTT,CASTIQGGGQPQHF
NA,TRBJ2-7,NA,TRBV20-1,TGCAGTGCTAGGGGTAAACCCGACAATGAGCAGTACTTC,CSARGKPDNEQYF
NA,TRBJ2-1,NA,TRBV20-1,TGCAGTGCTAGAGATCGTAAGGTCGGAACCTACAATGAGCAGTTCTTC,CSARDRKVGTYNEQFF
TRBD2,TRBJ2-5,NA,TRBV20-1,TGCAGTGCTACAGGACTAGCGGGAGGTGAGCAGTACTTC,CSATGLAGGEQYF
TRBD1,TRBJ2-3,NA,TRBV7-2,TGTGCCAGCCGCGTTGACAGGGCTGGAGATACGCAGTATTTT,CASRVDRAGDTQYF
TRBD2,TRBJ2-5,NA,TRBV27,TGTGCCAGCGGAGAGGGACTAGCGGATGTCACGGCCCAGTACTTC,CASGEGLADVTAQYF
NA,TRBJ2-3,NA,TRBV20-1,TGCAGTGCTCCCTTGATAGCGGCAATGACAGGTACGCAGTATTTT,CSAPLIAAMTGTQYF
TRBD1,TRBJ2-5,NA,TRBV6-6,TGTGCCAGCAGTTACTCGACGGACAGGGCCCACCCGACCCAGTACTTC,CASSYSTDRAHPTQYF
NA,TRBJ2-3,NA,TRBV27,TGTGCCAGCAGTTTGAACAGGGTAGCAGATACGCAGTATTTT,CASSLNRVADTQYF
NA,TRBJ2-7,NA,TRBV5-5,TGTGCCAGCAGTCCAGCGGGCTCCCCCTACGAGCAGTACTTC,CASSPAGSPYEQYF
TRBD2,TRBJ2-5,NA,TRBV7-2,TGTGCCAGCAGCTTAGTGGCTAGCGGGAGCGAGGAGACCCAGTACTTC,CASSLVASGSEETQYF
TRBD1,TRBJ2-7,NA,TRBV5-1,TGCGCCAGCAGCGCCCAGCCGGGACAGGCCTACGAGCAGTACTTC,CASSAQPGQAYEQYF
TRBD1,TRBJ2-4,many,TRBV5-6,TGTGCCAGCAGCCCGACAGGGGGTGAAGACATTCAGTACTTC,CASSPTGGEDIQYF
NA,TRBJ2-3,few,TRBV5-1,TGCGCCAGCAGCTTTGGTATAGGAGGGAGCACAGATACGCAGTATTTT,CASSFGIGGSTDTQYF
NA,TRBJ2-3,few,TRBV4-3,TGCGCCAGCAGCCAAGAAACTAGCCCCCGAGGGGGTACGCAGTATTTT,CASSQETSPRGGTQYF
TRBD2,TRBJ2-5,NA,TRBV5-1,TGCGCCAGCAGCCGCGCCGGGGGGAGCGAAGAGACCCAGTACTTC,CASSRAGGSEETQYF
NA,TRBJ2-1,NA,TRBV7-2,TGTGCCAGCAGCGCCGCGCAGGGAGGTTACAATGAGCAGTTCTTC,CASSAAQGGYNEQFF
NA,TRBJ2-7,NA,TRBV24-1,TGTGCCACCAGTGATGCCGACAGGACCTACGAGCAGTACTTC,CATSDADRTYEQYF
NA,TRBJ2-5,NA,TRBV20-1,TGCAGTGCTGCCAATCAGGGGTCGGGAAGCGTTGAGCAGTACTTC,CSAANQGSGSVEQYF
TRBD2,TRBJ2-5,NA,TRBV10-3,TGTGCCATCAGGCCTAGCGGGAGGCCGGAAGAGACCCAGTACTTC,CAIRPSGRPEETQYF
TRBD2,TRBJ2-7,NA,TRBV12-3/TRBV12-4,TGTGCCAGCAGGACTAGCGGTGACGAGCAGTACTTC,CASRTSGDEQYF
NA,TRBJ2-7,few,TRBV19,TGTGCCAGTAGCCGGGGCGGCGGGAACTACGAGCAGTACTTC,CASSRGGGNYEQYF
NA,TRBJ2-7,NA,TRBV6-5,TGTGCCAGCAGTTACCAATTTCGCGGCGCTAATGACTTCTACGAGCAGTACTTC,CASSYQFRGANDFYEQYF
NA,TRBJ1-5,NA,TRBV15,TGTGCCACCAGCGGCCCCAGGGCCACAGATACGCAGCATTTT,CATSGPRATDTQHF
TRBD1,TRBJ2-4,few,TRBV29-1,TGCAGCGGCCGCTCCACAGGGGACGCAAACATTCAGTACTTC,CSGRSTGDANIQYF
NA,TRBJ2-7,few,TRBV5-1,TGCGCCAGCAGCCCGGCAACAGGGACCTACGAGCAGTACTTC,CASSPATGTYEQYF
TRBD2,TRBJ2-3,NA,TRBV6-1,TGTGCCAGCAGGGAGGGACTAGCAGGCACAGATACGCAGTATTTT,CASREGLAGTDTQYF
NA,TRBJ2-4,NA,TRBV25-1,TGTGCCAGCAGTGATCCTACGACACGGGGCAAAAACATTCAGTACTTC,CASSDPTTRGKNIQYF
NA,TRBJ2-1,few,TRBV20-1,TGCAGTGCTATTTCTTCGCGGGGATACAATGAGCAGTTCTTC,CSAISSRGYNEQFF
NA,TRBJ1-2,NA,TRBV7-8,TGTGCCAGCAGCTTAGGAGCCCTAGGGGGGGCCTATGGCTGCACCTTC,CASSLGALGGAYGCTF
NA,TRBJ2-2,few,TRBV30,TGTGCCTGGAGTGGCGGGCGGCTAGCGACCGGGGAGCTGTTTTTT,CAWSGGRLATGELFF
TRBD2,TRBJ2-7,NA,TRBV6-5,TGTGCCAGCAGGAGCCAAGCGGGGGGCCCATACAATGAGCAGTACTTC,CASRSQAGGPYNEQYF
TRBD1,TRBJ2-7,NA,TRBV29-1,TGCAGCATCCCCGGGACAGGAGCTTACGAGCAGTACTTC,CSIPGTGAYEQYF
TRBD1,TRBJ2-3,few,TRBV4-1,TGCGCCAGCAGCCAAGGGAGACAGGGGAGCACAGATACGCAGTATTTT,CASSQGRQGSTDTQYF
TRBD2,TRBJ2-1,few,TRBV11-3,TGTGCCAGCAGCGGTAGGCGTAGGACTAGCGGGAAAGTTGAGCAGTTCTTC,CASSGRRRTSGKVEQFF
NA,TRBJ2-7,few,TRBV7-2,TGTGCCAGCAGCTTATCCCGCGACCTGTACTACGAGCAGTACTTC,CASSLSRDLYYEQYF
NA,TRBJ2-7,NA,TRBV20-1,TGCAGTGCTCAGGGGCAGGTCTCACAGTACTTC,CSAQGQVSQYF
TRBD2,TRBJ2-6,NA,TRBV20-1,TGCAGTGCTTGGGAGGGGCGTCCTGGGGCCAACGTCCTGACTTTC,CSAWEGRPGANVLTF
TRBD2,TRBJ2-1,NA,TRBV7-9,TGTGCCAGCAGCCAGGTTGTGCGGGAGTCGTTCTTC,CASSQVVRESFF
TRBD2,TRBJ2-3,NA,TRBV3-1,TGTGCCAGCAGCTCGGCAGGGCTAGCGGGAAGAGATACGCAGTATTTT,CASSSAGLAGRDTQYF
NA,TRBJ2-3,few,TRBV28,TGTGCCAGCAGTCTGACTGTGCTTGGTGATACGCAGTATTTT,CASSLTVLGDTQYF
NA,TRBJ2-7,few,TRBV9,TGTGCCAGCAGCGTAGGAGGCGTCTCGGTTAACGAGCAGTACTTC,CASSVGGVSVNEQYF
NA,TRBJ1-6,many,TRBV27,TGTGCCAGCAGTTTAGGCAGGGGTTATAATTCACCCCTCCACTTT,CASSLGRGYNSPLHF
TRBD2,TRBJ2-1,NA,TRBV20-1,TGCAGTGCTAGAGATCGCGGGAGTCGATACAATGAGCGGTTCTTC,CSARDRGSRYNERFF
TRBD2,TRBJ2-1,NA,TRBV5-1,TGCGCCAGCAGCTTTAGTATCCGGGAGGAGTACAATGAGCAGTTCTTC,CASSFSIREEYNEQFF
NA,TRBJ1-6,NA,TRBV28,TGTGCCAGCAGTTTAGACAGGAATAATTCACCCCTCCACTTT,CASSLDRNNSPLHF
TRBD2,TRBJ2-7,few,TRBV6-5,TGTGCCAGCAGTTACTCCCTTCTAGCGGGAGGGAGAGAGCAGTACTTC,CASSYSLLAGGREQYF
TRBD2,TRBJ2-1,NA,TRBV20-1,TGCAGTGCTAGAGCTCTCGAACTAGCGGGATATACTGAGCAGTTCTTC,CSARALELAGYTEQFF
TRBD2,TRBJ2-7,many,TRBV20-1,TGCAGTGCTCGCCCGACTAGCGGAACAGACTACGAGCAGTACTTC,CSARPTSGTDYEQYF
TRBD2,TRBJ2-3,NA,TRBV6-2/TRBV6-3,TGTGCCAGCAGTAGCCCCGCAGCGGGAATCGCAGATACGCAGTATTTT,CASSSPAAGIADTQYF
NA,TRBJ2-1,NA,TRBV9,TGTGCCAGCAGCCCCGGACTGGGAGGTTTCGATGAGCAGTTCTTC,CASSPGLGGFDEQFF
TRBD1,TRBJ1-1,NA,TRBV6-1,TGTGCCAGCAGTGGGACAGGGCAAACTGAAGCTTTCTTT,CASSGTGQTEAFF